The next 26 T cell receptor beta chains were all read from a single sample in a study of blood T cell repertoires in COVID-19 (dated by TCRdb to 2018 to 2020). Library method: the immunoSEQ multiplex PCR assay. TCRdb obtained this table from immuneACCESS and retained in-frame rearrangements with V and J assigned. These tables miss some clones; where compared with another copy, unresolved V genes account for less than half of the shortfall, and the remainder is unexplained. Across this sample there are tens of thousands of clones, with 90% to 95% seen only once. 7.3% of the sample is held by the ten biggest clonotypes. The sample comprised peripheral blood. All receptors derive from a man aged 40-49 years with COVID-19, enrolled during active disease.

This chain uses TRBV19 with TRBJ2-5, with TRBD2 matching over 9 bases. Looked up from germline, CDR1 is LNHDA and CDR2 is SQIVND (reference sequence). V shed 4 bases, J shed 3 bases, and the junction held 9 bases outside the gene matches. This CDR3 has 16 residues. The CDR3 protein is CASSTPGLASKETQYF. DNA for the CDR3: TGTGCCAGTAGTACACCGGGACTAGCTTCGAAAGAGACCCAGTACTTC.

This clone was observed a few times. This sequence joins TRBV2 and TRBJ1-5; TRBD1 agrees at 9 bases. This CDR3 contains 14 residues. V shed 5 bases and J 6 bases; nucleotides not matched to a gene: 5. The V gene's germline CDR1 is SNHLY and CDR2 FYNNEI. CDR3 coding DNA: TGTGCCAGCAGTAAACAGGGGGCCGGTCAGCCCCAGCATTTT. Its translation: CASSKQGAGQPQHF.

This sequence joins TRBV7-2 and TRBJ2-1; 11 bases line up with TRBD2. The CDR3 totals 15 residues. The J segment lost 7 bases and the V segment lost 5 bases, leaving 7 bases of the junction unmatched. Germline V gene sequence: CDR1 SGHTA, CDR2 FQGNSA. CDR3 residues: CASSPRLAGMNEQFF. CDR3 sequence (DNA): TGTGCCAGCAGCCCCCGACTAGCGGGGATGAATGAGCAGTTCTTC.

This chain joins TRBV11-2 and TRBJ2-5, with 7 bases identical to TRBD1. The CDR3 is 15 residues long. Trimming at V came to 1 base and at J to 4 bases, leaving 6 bases not matched to a gene. Per the germline V gene, CDR1 is SGHAT and CDR2 is FQNNGV. CDR3 residues: CASSLGVGGAETQYF. CDR3 in DNA: TGTGCCAGCAGCTTAGGGGTAGGGGGCGCAGAGACCCAGTACTTC.

The chain links TRBV19 to TRBJ2-1; possibly TRBD2 for D (6 bases). The CDR3 spans 15 residues. Trimming cost V 3 bases and J 8 bases, with 17 bases left between them. The germline gives CDR1 LNHDA, CDR2 SQIVND (reference sequence). CDR3: CASSMEGTGRDEQFF. CDR3 bases: TGTGCCAGTAGTATGGAAGGGACTGGAAGGGATGAGCAGTTCTTC.

The V and J genes are TRBV3-1 (or the pseudogene TRBV3-2) and TRBJ1-1; tentative D call: TRBD1 (6 bases). Germline assignment: CDR1 LGHDT and CDR2 YNNKEL (reference sequence). V gave up 6 bases and J gave up 2 bases, with 13 bases separating them. This CDR3 has 14 residues. CDR3 nucleotide sequence: TGTGCCAGCAGGCGGACAGCCCTCAACACTGAAGCTTTCTTT. This encodes CASRRTALNTEAFF.

This clone has only one observation. The chain is built from TRBV7-8 and TRBJ1-2; D is perhaps TRBD1 (6 bases). Trimming removed 2 bases at V and 4 bases at J, with 17 bases between. The CDR3 is made up of 16 amino acids. CDR1 SGHVS and CDR2 FQNEAQ come from the germline V gene. CDR3 protein: CASSLKAPQGGYGYTF. DNA for the CDR3: TGTGCCAGCAGCTTAAAGGCCCCCCAAGGGGGCTATGGCTACACCTTC.

The chain joins TRBV7-2 to TRBJ1-2; TRBD1 agrees at 7 bases. The ends lost 2 bases at V and 9 bases at J; junction bases unmatched: 6. Looked up from germline, CDR1 is SGHTA and CDR2 is FQGNSA. The length of the CDR3 is 13 residues. Here the CDR3 DNA reads TGTGCCAGCAGCTTAACAGGGGCCATGAGCTACACCTTC. This codes for CASSLTGAMSYTF.

CDR3 DNA: TGCGCCAGCAGCCCTCGAACAGGGGGCGGTGAGCAGTACTTC. The encoded protein is CASSPRTGGGEQYF. The J gene is TRBJ2-7, the V gene TRBV4-1; 9 nucleotides agree with TRBD1. The CDR3 spans 14 residues. Germline CDR1 is MGHRA and CDR2 is YSYEKL. Trimming removed 4 bases from V and 7 bases from J; junction bases left unmatched: 8.

The chain has TRBV5-1 and TRBJ2-5; 7 nucleotides agree with TRBD2. Trimming at V came to 4 bases and at J to 2 bases, leaving 5 bases not matched to a gene. Germline V gene sequence: CDR1 SGHRS, CDR2 YFSETQ. CDR3 size: 14 residues. CDR3 DNA sequence: TGCGCCAGCAGCCCGGGGAGGGGACAAGAGACCCAGTACTTC. It specifies CASSPGRGQETQYF.

The count of this clone is one. The chain couples TRBV6-1 to TRBJ2-7; 12 bases align to TRBD1. V dropped 2 bases and J dropped 4; count of bases not matched to a gene: 3. This CDR3 is built from 15 residues. Germline V lookup: CDR1 MNHNS, CDR2 SASEGT. The CDR3 DNA reads as TGTGCCAGCAGTGAATGGGGACAGGGGGCGTACGAGCAGTACTTC. Translated: CASSEWGQGAYEQYF.

The chain joins TRBV4-1 to TRBJ1-1, with D perhaps TRBD1 (6 bases). Germline V gene data show CDR1 as MGHRA and CDR2 as YSYEKL. Trimming took 0 bases from V and 2 from J, leaving 22 bases between them. The CDR3 contains 19 residues. The CDR3 spells CASSQEPGARARGNTEAFF. For the CDR3, the DNA is TGCGCCAGCAGCCAAGAACCTGGCGCGAGGGCCAGGGGTAACACTGAAGCTTTCTTT.

The J gene is TRBJ2-5, the V gene TRBV5-1; 10 bases are shared with TRBD2. V was pared by 0 bases and J by 4 bases, with 3 bases of the junction left unmatched. CDR3 length: 15 amino acids. CDR1 and CDR2 (germline): SGHRS, YFSETQ. CDR3 DNA sequence: TGCGCCAGCAGCTTGGTGGCTAGCGGGGGAGAGACCCAGTACTTC. Translating gives CASSLVASGGETQYF.

V is TRBV6-5 and J is TRBJ1-2; TRBD1 might be the D (5 bases). V lost 6 bases to trimming and J lost 4 bases, with 12 bases between them. The CDR3 has 13 amino acids. Germline values: CDR1 MNHEY, CDR2 SVGAGI. CDR3 nucleotide sequence: TGTGCCAGCAGCCGAGACAGAATCTATGGCTACACCTTC. Translated: CASSRDRIYGYTF.

The chain carries TRBV27 and TRBJ2-1; no reliable D call. Germline CDR1 reads MNHEY; CDR2 reads SMNVEV (reference sequence). There are 16 residues in the CDR3. V was pared by 4 bases and J by 10 bases, with 23 bases between. The CDR3 loop reads CASSYAVRRTEMEQFF. CDR3 bases: TGTGCCAGCAGTTATGCCGTACGTCGTACAGAAATGGAGCAGTTCTTC.

This chain joins TRBV6-5 and TRBJ2-3; D is perhaps TRBD2 (6 bases). CDR3 length: 15 amino acids. Per germline, CDR1 MNHEY and CDR2 SVGAGI. V lost 3 bases and J lost 0, with 10 bases in between. CDR3 coding DNA: TGTGCCAGCAGTTATGGCGGGGCTAGCACAGATACGCAGTATTTT. Amino acid sequence: CASSYGGASTDTQYF.

This chain uses TRBV19 with TRBJ2-7, with D perhaps TRBD2 (6 bases). CDR3 length equals 17 residues. Trimming left V 5 bases short and J 2 bases short, with 22 bases between. Germline V gene sequence: CDR1 LNHDA, CDR2 SQIVND (reference sequence). The CDR3 loop reads CASSLQGGPVDPYEQYF. CDR3 DNA: TGTGCCAGTAGTCTCCAAGGAGGGCCAGTGGACCCCTACGAGCAGTACTTC.

The chain carries TRBV7-9 and TRBJ1-3, with D possibly being TRBD1 (5 bases). The CDR3 runs to 14 residues. V was cut by 2 bases and J by 7 bases, with 12 bases left in between. Germline V gene lookup returns CDR1 SEHNR and CDR2 FQNEAQ (reference sequence). In DNA form, the CDR3 reads TGTGCCAGCAGCTTAATGGGGCAGACGAACACCATATATTTT. Its protein is CASSLMGQTNTIYF. Looking up the rest from reference TRBV7-9 and TRBJ1-3 gives the full variable domain: DTGVSQNPRHKITKRGQNVTFRCDPISEHNRLYWYRQTLGQGPEFLTYFQNEAQLEKSRLLSDRFSAERPKGSFSTLEIQRTEQGDSAMYLCASSLMGQTNTIYFGEGSWLTVV.

The V and J genes are TRBV2 and TRBJ1-2; D possibly corresponds to TRBD1 (5 bases). V gave up 8 bases and J gave up 4 bases, with 17 bases separating them. CDR1 and CDR2 from the germline V gene are SNHLY and FYNNEI. The CDR3 has 14 residues. The CDR3 loop reads CASGGLGITYGYTF. The CDR3 DNA follows: TGTGCCAGCGGGGGACTAGGGATAACCTATGGCTACACCTTC.

The V call is TRBV10-2, the J call TRBJ1-6; D ambiguous. The CDR3 sequence is 13 residues long. Germline V CDR1 and CDR2: WSHSY, SAAADI. V shed 3 bases and J shed 5 bases, with 5 bases lying between them. The CDR3 loop is CASSEQNNSPLHF. As DNA, the CDR3 is TGCGCCAGCAGTGAACAGAATAATTCACCCCTCCACTTT.

The chain carries TRBV10-3 and TRBJ1-1; 8 bases fit TRBD1. Germline V gene lookup returns CDR1 ENHRY and CDR2 SYGVKD. V lost 6 bases to trimming and J lost 3 bases; unmatched junction nucleotides: 9. This CDR3 comprises 15 residues. The DNA for the CDR3 is TGTGCCATCAGGACCCAGGGGGCGCGGGACACTGAAGCTTTCTTT. It codes for CAIRTQGARDTEAFF.

V usage is TRBV2 and J usage is TRBJ2-5; a possible D gene is TRBD1 (6 bases). The V end was cut by 0 bases, the J end by 5 bases, with 10 bases between. CDR3 length: 14 residues. Germline lookup yields CDR1 SNHLY and CDR2 FYNNEI. CDR3 sequence (DNA): TGTGCCAGCAGTGAAGCCTTAGGGGGTGAGACCCAGTACTTC. Amino acids: CASSEALGGETQYF.

CDR3 coding DNA: TGTGCCAGCAGCTTAGGACAGCAAGAGACCCAGTACTTC. Translation: CASSLGQQETQYF. This chain joins TRBV11-1 and TRBJ2-5; TRBD1 is a possible D gene (5 bases). Germline V gene data show CDR1 as SGHAT and CDR2 as FQDESV (reference sequence). V lost 1 base and J lost 2, with 5 bases in between. This CDR3 contains 13 residues. Together with reference TRBV11-1 and TRBJ2-5, the CDR3 gives the full variable domain: EAEVAQSPRYKITEKSQAVAFWCDPISGHATLYWYRQILGQGPELLVQFQDESVVDDSQLPKDRFSAERLKGVDSTLKIQPAELGDSAMYLCASSLGQQETQYFGPGTRLLVL.

This clone has only a few counts. The chain links TRBV13 to TRBJ2-2, with 11 bases aligning to TRBD1. The J segment lost 4 bases and the V segment lost 6 bases, leaving 7 bases of the junction unmatched. Germline CDR1 is PRHDT and CDR2 is FYEKMQ (reference sequence). The CDR3 contains 16 residues. CDR3 nucleotide sequence: TGTGCCAGCAGATTTGGACAGGGGGCGGGCACCGGGGAGCTGTTTTTT. Its translation: CASRFGQGAGTGELFF.

V gene TRBV10-2 combines with J gene TRBJ2-5; 8 bases agree with TRBD2. V gave up 8 bases and J gave up 7 bases; unmatched junction bases: 12. The CDR3 length is 14 residues. CDR1 WSHSY and CDR2 SAAADI come from the germline V gene. CDR3 nucleotide sequence: TGCGCCAGCGGTCGGGGGGGCCAGGCCGGGACCCAGTACTTC. Translated, it gives CASGRGGQAGTQYF.

This sequence joins TRBV6-5 and TRBJ1-2, with D possibly being TRBD1 (6 bases). CDR1 MNHEY and CDR2 SVGAGI come from the germline V gene. The CDR3 totals 13 residues. V lost 8 bases, J lost 5 bases, and 15 bases lay in between. This CDR3 is CASDWEGVYGYTF. The CDR3 DNA reads TGTGCCAGCGATTGGGAGGGGGTGTATGGCTACACCTTC.